This entry features one T cell receptor beta chain sequence. Only in-frame clones appear in the TCRdb table, and some are missing; sequencing was by immunoSEQ multiplex PCR. Among roughly 63,000 clones listed, roughly 57% were seen once. This record comes from a study of cytotoxic CD8 clonotypes in ibrutinib-treated CLL. Study overall: Patients attained around 25 partial and 2 complete responses; at median approximately 64 months, approximately 15 remained remitted while around twelve progressed.

This CDR3 has 14 residues. Germline CDR1 reads MNHNS; CDR2 reads SASEGT. V was trimmed by 0 bases and J by 11 bases, leaving 16 bases between them. The chain has TRBV6-1 and TRBJ1-1; D uncertain. Sample: PBMCs, taken after 12 months of ibrutinib treatment. The TCR was taken from a human donor with chronic lymphocytic leukemia. The CDR3 coding sequence is TGTGCCAGCAGTGAAGCTGTCTCCCTCTATAGGGCTTTCTTT. The encoded protein is CASSEAVSLYRAFF.